The clone carrying this T cell receptor beta chain was counted only a few times. Its antigen is as yet unknown. This sample stems from a study of blood T cells in healthy people across ages. Study-level results: The study lacked donor CMV status, which possibly confounded expanded clonotype changes.

A second PCR of about 6 to 12 cycles used a sample-barcoded 5' primer and a J-beta primer mix. Each single sample gave us at least 2.5 million CDR3-containing paired-end reads. TCRdb reprocessed the 5' RACE reads via MiXCR and lists one record per CDR3 protein. Of around 940,000 distinct CDR3 sequences in the sample, just over 50% are singletons; the top ten hold about 22%. The CDR3 runs 15 residues. With 3 bases clipped from V and 4 bases from J, the junction kept 5 bases outside the gene matches. Germline CDR1 reads DFQATT; CDR2 reads SNEGSKA (reference sequence). Healthy Russian Caucasian donors spanned ages about 6 to 100 years.

Sequenced input: blood. The source is a woman aged 55-69 years in good health. This rearrangement joins TRBV20-1 to TRBJ2-1, with 11 positions matching TRBD2. In nucleotides, the CDR3 is TGCAGTGCTAGGACCGGGACTAGCGGTTACAATGAGCAGTTCTTC. It yields the protein CSARTGTSGYNEQFF.